The TCR beta chain described here comes from a study of read filtering for tumor transcriptome and immune sequencing. Molecular barcoded adaptors covering alpha/delta and beta/gamma chains were used on roughly 400 ng RNA. TCRdb reprocessed the reads with MiXCR, giving one entry per CDR3 protein. The table lists some 120,000 distinct CDR3 sequences, roughly 13% of them singletons. In its sample, this clonotype was seen many times. The J segment lost 4 bases and the V segment lost 5 bases, leaving 7 bases of the junction unmatched. Per the germline V gene, CDR1 is SQVTM and CDR2 is ANQGSEA. The CDR3 contains 13 residues.

The rearrangement joins TRBV29-1 to TRBJ1-1, with 7 bases that match TRBD1. Sample: a population of CD138-negative cells sorted from bone marrow. The source is a donor at least 40 years old with multiple myeloma. DNA of the CDR3: TGCAGCGTTCGCCAGGGGGTAGGCACTGAAGCTTTCTTT. This translates into CSVRQGVGTEAFF.